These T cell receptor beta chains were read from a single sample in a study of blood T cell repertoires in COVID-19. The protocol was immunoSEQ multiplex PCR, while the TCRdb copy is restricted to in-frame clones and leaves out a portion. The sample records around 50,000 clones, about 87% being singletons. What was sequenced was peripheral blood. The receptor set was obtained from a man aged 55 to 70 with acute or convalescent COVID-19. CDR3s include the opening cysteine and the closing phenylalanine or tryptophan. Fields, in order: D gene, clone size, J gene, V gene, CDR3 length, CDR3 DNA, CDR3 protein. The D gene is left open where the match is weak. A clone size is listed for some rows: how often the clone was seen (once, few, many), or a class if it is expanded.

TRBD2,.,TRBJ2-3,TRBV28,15,TGTGCCAGCAGTTTCGGCGGGAGTGGCACAGATACGCAGTATTTT,CASSFGGSGTDTQYF
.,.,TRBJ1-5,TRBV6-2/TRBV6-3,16,TGTGCCAGCAGCCCATCCTCGAGAGGGGGAGGGCAGCCCCAGCATTTT,CASSPSSRGGGQPQHF
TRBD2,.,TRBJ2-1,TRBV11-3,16,TGTGCCAGCAGCCCTCGTCTGACGGGAGGTTATGGTGAGCAGTTCTTC,CASSPRLTGGYGEQFF
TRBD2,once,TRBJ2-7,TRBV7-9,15,TGTGCCAGCAGCTTAGCGACTAGCGGGAGTAACGAGCAGTACTTC,CASSLATSGSNEQYF
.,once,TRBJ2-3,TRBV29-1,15,TGCAGCGTAGAAAAAGGAGGGGGCGGCACAGATACGCAGTATTTT,CSVEKGGGGTDTQYF
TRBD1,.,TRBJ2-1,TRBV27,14,TGTGCCAGCAGTCCCCGGGACAGGGTCAATGAGCAGTTCTTC,CASSPRDRVNEQFF
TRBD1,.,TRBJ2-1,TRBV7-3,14,TGTGCCAGCAGCTGGGACAGGGGTTCCGATGAGCAGTTCTTC,CASSWDRGSDEQFF
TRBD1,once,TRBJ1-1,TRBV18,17,TGTGCCAGCTCACCACTAAAACAGGGGGCTATGAACACTGAAGCTTTCTTT,CASSPLKQGAMNTEAFF
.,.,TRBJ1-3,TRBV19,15,TGTGCCAGTCATAAGTGGAGTGACTCTGGAAACACCATATATTTT,CASHKWSDSGNTIYF
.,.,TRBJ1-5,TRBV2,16,TGTGCCAGCAGCCCGGAACCCAGGGGTTTCGATCAGCCCCAGCATTTT,CASSPEPRGFDQPQHF
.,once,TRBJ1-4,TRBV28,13,TGTGCCAGCAGTTTATTCCAGGATGAAAAACTGTTTTTT,CASSLFQDEKLFF
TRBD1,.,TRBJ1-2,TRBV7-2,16,TGTGCCAGCAGCGCCCGACAGGGGGTGGGTAACTATGGCTACACCTTC,CASSARQGVGNYGYTF
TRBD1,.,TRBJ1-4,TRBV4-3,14,TGCGCCAGCAGCCAAGGACAGGGGTATGAAAAACTGTTTTTT,CASSQGQGYEKLFF
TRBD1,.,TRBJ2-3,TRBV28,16,TGTGCCAGCAGTTTGGGGGGACAGGGAGGTGGTGATACGCAGTATTTT,CASSLGGQGGGDTQYF
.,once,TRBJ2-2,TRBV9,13,TGTGCCAGCAGCTCCCTGAACACCGGGGAGCTGTTTTTT,CASSSLNTGELFF
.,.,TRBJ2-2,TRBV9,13,TGTGCCAGCAGCGTGCAGGACACCGGGGAGCTGTTTTTT,CASSVQDTGELFF
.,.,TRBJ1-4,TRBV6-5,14,TGTGCCAGCAGATTCCCAGGGGAGCCTGAAAAACTGTTTTTT,CASRFPGEPEKLFF
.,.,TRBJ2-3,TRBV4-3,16,TGCGCCAGCAGTCAACATCGTACACTAGGTCCAGATACGCAGTATTTT,CASSQHRTLGPDTQYF
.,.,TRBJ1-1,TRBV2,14,TGTGCCAGCAGTGACGGGACATGGAACACTGAAGCTTTCTTT,CASSDGTWNTEAFF
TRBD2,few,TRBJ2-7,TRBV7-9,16,TGTGCCAGCAGCCCGACCGAGTCTAGCGGGGCATACGAGCAGTACTTC,CASSPTESSGAYEQYF
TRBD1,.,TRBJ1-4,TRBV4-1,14,TGCGCCAGCAGCCAATCGGGACAGCTTGAAAAACTGTTTTTT,CASSQSGQLEKLFF
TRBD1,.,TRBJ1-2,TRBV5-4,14,TGTGCCAGCAGCTCTGGGGGACAGGGGCATGGCTACACCTTC,CASSSGGQGHGYTF
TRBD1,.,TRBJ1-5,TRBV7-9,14,TGTGCCAGCAACCGGGACAGTGACAATCAGCCCCAGCATTTT,CASNRDSDNQPQHF